This T cell receptor (beta chain) came from a study of blood T cell repertoires in COVID-19 (dated by TCRdb to 2018 to 2021). Notes on the research overall: Collaborator samples came from the United States, Italy and Spain and covered acute and convalescent phases of COVID-19. The material from the prospective study consisted of cDNA or gDNA derived from T cells, B-cell-depleted T cells, or PBMCs. The dataset comprised deeply sampled blood TCRbeta repertoires from subjects exposed to, actively infected with, or recovered from COVID-19. The repertoires were released in a freely available public database meant as a resource for research on the immune response to SARS-CoV-2. Samples came from the ongoing ImmuneRACE study (first 160 participants) plus 1,254 subjects from 6 global collaborators. The sample metadata nearly always contained a de-identified subject ID, COVID-19 status, age in years and sex. HLA class I and class II types, where available, came from metadata supplied by the sample provider rather than from assay-based typing. Results the study describes overall, beyond this receptor: Clinical and demographic metadata were provided uncurated, with the amount varying by source and participant.

The immunoSEQ Assay, a bias-controlled multiplex PCR, was used to amplify TCRbeta CDR3 regions from genomic DNA. Concerning the study's data processing: Nucleated cell counts per sample were estimated from amplification of reference gene primers within the assay. To quantify the absolute abundance of each unique TCRbeta CDR3 rearrangement, sequence reads were collapsed and filtered. For each sample, productive Simpson clonality was calculated by taking the square root of Simpson's diversity index across productive rearrangements. The immuneACCESS repertoire file appears here via TCRdb, limited to in-frame rearrangements. These files lack a portion of the clones; in checked studies, under half of the deficit traces to unresolved V genes, and the cause of the others is not known. Clone size and V and J calls were adopted from that table, with D and trimming inferred from the DNA. This sample holds roughly 20,000 clones; roughly 90% were observed only once. Together, the top ten hold roughly 5.5% of the sample.

This clone was counted a single time. Its antigen remains unidentified. No base quality values were provided; no much bigger clone lies one nucleotide off. Collaborating institutions collected whole blood in K2EDTA tubes following their own protocols. Collaborator samples were shipped for TCRbeta analysis as frozen whole blood, isolated PBMCs, or DNA extracted from either sample type. The sequenced sample consisted of peripheral blood. The origin of this receptor is a human donor in a cohort sampled during active COVID-19.

The CDR3 protein is CASSPQPSGSLHNEQFF. The DNA sequence follows: TGTGCCAGCAGCCCCCAGCCTAGCGGGAGTCTCCACAATGAGCAGTTCTTC. The chain couples TRBV7-3 to TRBJ2-1; 10 bases in between match TRBD2. CDR1 and CDR2, looked up from the germline V gene, are SGHTA and FQGTGA. Trimming takes 5 bases off V and 5 bases off J; junction bases not matched to a gene: 12. The CDR3 numbers 17 residues from cysteine through phenylalanine. Only CDR3 DNA is held: 51 bases, read in frame from base 1.